The following is a T cell receptor (beta chain) sequence with its context. TCRdb keeps only in-frame clones here, not all; method: immunoSEQ multiplex PCR. The data contain over 55,000 clones, around 90% of them seen just once; the ten biggest clones take up around a fifth. Trimming cost V 8 bases and J 5 bases; bases outside gene matches: 5. The CDR3 runs to 13 residues. From germline, CDR1 is SNHLY and CDR2 FYNNEI. These data originate in a study of blood T cell repertoires in COVID-19. Study information: Whether acute or convalescent, the COVID-19 samples came from the United States, Italy and Spain. PBMCs, B-cell-depleted T cells, or T cells were the source of the cDNA or gDNA that made up the material.

Sequencing used peripheral blood. V usage is TRBV2 and J usage is TRBJ1-1; 10 bases fit TRBD1. This clonotype was obtained from an elderly woman with acute or convalescent COVID-19. CDR3 nucleotide sequence: TGTGCCAGCTGGGACAGGGGTAGTACTGAAGCTTTCTTT. The encoded protein is CASWDRGSTEAFF. The whole variable domain, remainder taken from reference TRBV2 and TRBJ1-1, is EPEVTQTPSHQVTQMGQEVILRCVPISNHLYFYWYRQILGQKVEFLVSFYNNEISEKSEIFDDQFSVERPDGSNFTLKIRSTKLEDSAMYFCASWDRGSTEAFFGQGTRLTVV.